This TCR beta chain was recovered during a study of T cells and Merkel cell carcinoma outcomes. The table came from immunoSEQ multiplex PCR; TCRdb's copy has only in-frame clones and leaves some out. This table has about 4,200 clones, around 93% appearing once. Study observations and caveats: Reportedly, T-cell repertoire with density predicts Merkel cell carcinoma outcomes.

With 0 bases removed from V and 7 bases from J, the gap between germline ends came to 3 bases. The CDR3 loop spans 12 amino acids. Germline CDR1 SGHTA, CDR2 FQGNSA. A note on this clone: Its antigen is unidentified.

This receptor was identified in a human donor with Merkel cell carcinoma. The chain has TRBV7-2 and TRBJ2-2; D is uncertain. Sequencing was performed on tumor tissue from Merkel cell carcinoma. The CDR3 sequence is CASSLAGGELFF. The CDR3 DNA is TGTGCCAGCAGCTTAGCAGGCGGGGAGCTGTTTTTT.